The present T cell receptor (beta chain) was sequenced within a study of T cell repertoires in cytomegalovirus infection. The overall study: TCR beta signatures that were public indicated CMV infection and matching HLA type. General study results and limits: The response measured ex vivo was dominated by TCR beta clonotypes (HLA-C-restricted and CMV-specific).

TCRdb called the reads again in MiXCR, with one record for every CDR3 protein. The sample yields 300,000 or so distinct CDR3 sequences, 20% to 30% seen once. This clonotype occurred many times. Its antigen is unidentified. CDR1 is SGHTA, CDR2 FQGNSA, per germline. With 5 bases removed from V and 6 bases from J, the gap between germline ends came to 8 bases. The CDR3 runs 11 residues. The sequence was obtained from a human donor in good health (CMV status not recorded). Some clones in this sample may be carry-over from other donors' samples. The chain is built from TRBV7-2 and TRBJ2-7; D is undetermined. The specimen was PBMCs. Written as DNA, the CDR3 is TGTGCCAGCAGCCCAAGTATCGAGCAGTACTTC. Amino acid sequence: CASSPSIEQYF.